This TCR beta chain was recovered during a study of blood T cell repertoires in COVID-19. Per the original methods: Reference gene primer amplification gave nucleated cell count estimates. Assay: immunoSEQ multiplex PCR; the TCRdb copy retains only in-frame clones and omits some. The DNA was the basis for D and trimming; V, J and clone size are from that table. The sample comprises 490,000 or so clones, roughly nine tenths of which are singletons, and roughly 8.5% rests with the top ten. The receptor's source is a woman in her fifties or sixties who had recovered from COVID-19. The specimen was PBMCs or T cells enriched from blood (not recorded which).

The CDR3: CASSLDRGQGTEAFF. The CDR3 nucleotides read TGCGCCAGCAGCCTGGACAGGGGGCAAGGGACTGAAGCTTTCTTT. The rearrangement links TRBV5-1 to TRBJ1-1, with 11 nucleotides matching TRBD1. The CDR3 runs to 15 residues. The V and J ends lost 4 bases and 5 bases, in that order; junction bases with no gene match: 7. Germline CDR1 and CDR2: SGHRS and YFSETQ.